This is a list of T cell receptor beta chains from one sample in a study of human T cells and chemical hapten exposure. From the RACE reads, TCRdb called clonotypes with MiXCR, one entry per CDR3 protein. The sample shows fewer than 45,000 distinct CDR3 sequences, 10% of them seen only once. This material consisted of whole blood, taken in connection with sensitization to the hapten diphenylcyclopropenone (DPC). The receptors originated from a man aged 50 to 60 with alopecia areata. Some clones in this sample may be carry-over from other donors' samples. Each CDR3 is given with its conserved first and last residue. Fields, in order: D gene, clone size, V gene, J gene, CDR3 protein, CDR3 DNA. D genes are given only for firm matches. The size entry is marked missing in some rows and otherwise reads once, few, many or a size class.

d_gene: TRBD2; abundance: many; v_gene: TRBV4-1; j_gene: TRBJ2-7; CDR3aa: CASSQLAGGTYEQYF; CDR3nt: TGCGCCAGCAGCCAACTAGCGGGAGGTACCTACGAGCAGTACTTC
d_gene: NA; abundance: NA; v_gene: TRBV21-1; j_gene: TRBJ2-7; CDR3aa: CASSKGSSEQYF; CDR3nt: TGTGCCAGCAGCAAAGGGAGTTCCGAGCAGTACTTC
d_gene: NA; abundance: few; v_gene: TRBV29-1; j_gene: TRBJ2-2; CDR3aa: CSVGDTPTGELFF; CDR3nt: TGCAGCGTTGGGGACACCCCCACCGGGGAGCTGTTTTTT
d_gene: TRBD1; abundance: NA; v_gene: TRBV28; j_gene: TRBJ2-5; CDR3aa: CASSLPGQQETQYF; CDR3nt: TGTGCCAGCAGTTTGCCGGGACAGCAAGAGACCCAGTACTTC
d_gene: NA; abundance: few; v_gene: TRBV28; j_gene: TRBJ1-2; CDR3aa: CASRGTGKGGYTF; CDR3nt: TGTGCCAGCAGAGGAACAGGGAAAGGCGGCTACACCTTC
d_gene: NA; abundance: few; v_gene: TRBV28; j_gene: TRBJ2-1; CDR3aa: CASSLPPGAGDEQFF; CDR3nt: TGTGCCAGCAGTTTACCCCCCGGCGCAGGGGATGAGCAGTTCTTC
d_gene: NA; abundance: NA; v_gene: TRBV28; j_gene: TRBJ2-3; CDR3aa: CASMEGQDTQYF; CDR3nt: TGTGCCAGCATGGAGGGCCAAGATACGCAGTATTTT
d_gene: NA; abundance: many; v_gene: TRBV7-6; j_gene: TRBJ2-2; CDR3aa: CASSPEATRELFF; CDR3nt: TGTGCCAGCAGCCCTGAGGCGACCCGGGAGCTGTTTTTT
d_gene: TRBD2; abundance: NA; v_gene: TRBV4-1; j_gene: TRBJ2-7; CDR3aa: CASSQEGAGGREQYF; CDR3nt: TGCGCCAGCAGCCAAGAAGGCGCGGGAGGGAGGGAGCAGTACTTC
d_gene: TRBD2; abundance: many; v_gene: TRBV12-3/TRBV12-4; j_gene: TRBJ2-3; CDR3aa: CASSMRLAGSTDTQYF; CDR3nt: TGTGCCAGCAGTATGAGACTAGCGGGATCCACAGATACGCAGTATTTT
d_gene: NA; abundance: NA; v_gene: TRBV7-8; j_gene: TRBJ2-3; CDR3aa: CASSFATDTQYF; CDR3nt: TGTGCCAGCAGCTTTGCTACAGATACGCAGTATTTT
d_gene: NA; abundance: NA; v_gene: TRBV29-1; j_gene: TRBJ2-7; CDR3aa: CSVVIFGPEQYF; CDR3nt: TGCAGCGTTGTCATTTTCGGACCCGAGCAGTACTTC
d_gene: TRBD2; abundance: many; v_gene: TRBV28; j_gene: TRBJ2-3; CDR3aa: CASLRRELTDTQYF; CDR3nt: TGTGCCAGCCTTAGGCGGGAGCTGACAGATACGCAGTATTTT
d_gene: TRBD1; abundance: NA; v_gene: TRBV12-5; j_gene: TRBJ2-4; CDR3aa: CASGLVQGVGNIQYF; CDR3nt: TGTGCTAGTGGTTTGGTCCAGGGGGTGGGGAATATTCAGTACTTC
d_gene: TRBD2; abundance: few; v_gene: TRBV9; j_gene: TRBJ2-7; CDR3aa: CASSIGTSDPYEQYF; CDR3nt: TGTGCCAGCAGCATCGGGACTAGCGACCCCTACGAGCAGTACTTC
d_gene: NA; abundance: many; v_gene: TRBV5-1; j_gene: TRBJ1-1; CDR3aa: CASSLEAGVSEAFF; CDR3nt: TGCGCCAGCAGCTTGGAGGCAGGGGTCTCTGAAGCTTTCTTT
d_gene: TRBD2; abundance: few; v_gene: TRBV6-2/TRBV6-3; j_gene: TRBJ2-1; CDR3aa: CASTTGLAGYEQFF; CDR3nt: TGTGCCAGCACCACGGGACTAGCGGGGTATGAGCAGTTCTTC
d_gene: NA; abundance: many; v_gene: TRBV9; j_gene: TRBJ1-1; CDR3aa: CASSLEGRGDTEAFF; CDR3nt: TGTGCCAGCAGCCTAGAAGGTCGGGGGGACACTGAAGCTTTCTTT
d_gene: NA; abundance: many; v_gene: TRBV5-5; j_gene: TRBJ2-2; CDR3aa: CASSLSSSWTGELFF; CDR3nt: TGTGCCAGCAGCTTGTCTAGCTCGTGGACCGGGGAGCTGTTTTTT
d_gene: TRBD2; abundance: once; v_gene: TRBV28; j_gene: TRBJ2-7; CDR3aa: CASLLAGTYEQYF; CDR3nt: TGTGCCAGCCTTTTAGCGGGAACCTACGAGCAGTACTTC
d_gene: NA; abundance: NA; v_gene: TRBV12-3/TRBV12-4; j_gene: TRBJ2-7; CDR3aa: CASSLWVISYEQYF; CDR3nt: TGTGCCAGCAGTTTGTGGGTTATTTCCTACGAGCAGTACTTC
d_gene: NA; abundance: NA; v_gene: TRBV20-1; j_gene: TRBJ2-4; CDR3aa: CSARDLESAKNIQYF; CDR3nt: TGCAGTGCTAGAGATTTAGAGTCAGCCAAAAACATTCAGTACTTC
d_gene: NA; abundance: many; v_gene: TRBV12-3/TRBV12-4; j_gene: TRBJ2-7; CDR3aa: CASSLGSGQLYEQYF; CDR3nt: TGTGCCAGCAGTTTGGGGTCAGGGCAACTCTACGAGCAGTACTTC
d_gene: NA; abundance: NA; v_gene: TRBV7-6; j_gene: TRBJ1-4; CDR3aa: CASSQSPGANEKLFF; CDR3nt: TGTGCCAGCAGCCAAAGTCCTGGGGCTAATGAAAAACTGTTTTTT
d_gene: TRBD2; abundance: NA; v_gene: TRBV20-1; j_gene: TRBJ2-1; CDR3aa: CSARELFSGGTSYNEQFF; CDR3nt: TGCAGTGCTAGAGAGTTATTTAGCGGGGGGACCTCCTACAATGAGCAGTTCTTC
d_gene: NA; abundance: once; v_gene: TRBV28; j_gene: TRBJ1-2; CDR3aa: CASRAGLINYGYTF; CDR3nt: TGTGCCAGCAGAGCGGGACTGATAAACTATGGCTACACCTTC
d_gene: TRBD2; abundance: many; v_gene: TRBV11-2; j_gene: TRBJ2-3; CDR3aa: CASSLARTSGTLGTQYF; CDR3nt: TGTGCCAGCAGCTTAGCCCGGACTAGCGGGACATTGGGTACGCAGTATTTT
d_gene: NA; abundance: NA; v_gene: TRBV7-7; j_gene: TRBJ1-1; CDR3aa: CASSLGAGASGTEAFF; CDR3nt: TGTGCTAGCAGCTTGGGGGCAGGGGCAAGTGGCACTGAAGCTTTCTTT
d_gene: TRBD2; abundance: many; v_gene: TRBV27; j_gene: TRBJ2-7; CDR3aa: CASSLTGLAVHEQYF; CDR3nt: TGTGCCAGCAGTTTAACGGGACTAGCGGTCCACGAGCAGTACTTC
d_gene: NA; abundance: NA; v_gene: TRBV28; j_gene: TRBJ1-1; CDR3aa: CASITGGAQNTEAFF; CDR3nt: TGTGCCAGCATCACGGGGGGGGCACAGAACACTGAAGCTTTCTTT
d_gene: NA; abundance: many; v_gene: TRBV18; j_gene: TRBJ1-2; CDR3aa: CASSQEGITYGYTF; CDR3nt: TGTGCCAGCTCACAAGAGGGGATAACCTATGGCTACACCTTC
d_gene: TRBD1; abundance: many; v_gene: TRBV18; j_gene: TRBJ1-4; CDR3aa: CASSPGQGGEKLFF; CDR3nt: TGTGCCAGCTCACCGGGACAGGGAGGCGAAAAACTGTTTTTT
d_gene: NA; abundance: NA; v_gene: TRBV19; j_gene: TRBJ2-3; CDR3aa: CASSITDASTDTQYF; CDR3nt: TGTGCCAGTAGTATAACAGATGCAAGCACAGATACGCAGTATTTT
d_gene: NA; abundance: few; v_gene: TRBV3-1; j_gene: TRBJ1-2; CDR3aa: CASSQTGTSDYTF; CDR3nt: TGTGCCAGCAGCCAAACAGGGACCTCTGACTACACCTTC
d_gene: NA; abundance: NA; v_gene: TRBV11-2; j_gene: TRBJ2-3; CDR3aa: CASSRPIDTQYF; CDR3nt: TGTGCCAGCAGCAGACCCATAGATACGCAGTATTTT
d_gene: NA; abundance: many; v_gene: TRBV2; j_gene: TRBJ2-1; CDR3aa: CASTTDSGEQFF; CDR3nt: TGTGCCAGCACCACAGACTCTGGTGAGCAGTTCTTC
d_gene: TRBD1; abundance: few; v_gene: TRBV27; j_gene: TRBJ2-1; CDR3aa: CASGVDRGLDGEQFF; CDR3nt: TGTGCCAGCGGAGTCGACAGGGGGCTAGACGGTGAGCAGTTCTTC
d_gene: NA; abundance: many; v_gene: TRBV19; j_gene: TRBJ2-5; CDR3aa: CASSITQRETQYF; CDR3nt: TGTGCCAGTAGTATTACCCAGCGAGAGACCCAGTACTTC
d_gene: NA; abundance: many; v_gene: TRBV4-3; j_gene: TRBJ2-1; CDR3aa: CASSLIHRGYNEQFF; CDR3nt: TGCGCCAGCAGCCTAATACACCGGGGGTACAATGAGCAGTTCTTC
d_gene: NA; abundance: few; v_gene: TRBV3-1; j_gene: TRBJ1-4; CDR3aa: CASSQGGRDPAF; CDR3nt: TGTGCCAGCAGCCAAGGCGGAAGAGACCCGGCCTTT
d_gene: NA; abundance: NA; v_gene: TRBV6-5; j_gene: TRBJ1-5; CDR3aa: CASSSVVNQPQHF; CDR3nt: TGTGCCAGCTCGTCGGTAGTGAATCAGCCCCAGCATTTT
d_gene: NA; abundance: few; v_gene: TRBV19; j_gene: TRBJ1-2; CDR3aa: CAKSQTSISNYGYTF; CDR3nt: TGTGCCAAGAGCCAGACCTCGATCTCTAACTATGGCTACACCTTC
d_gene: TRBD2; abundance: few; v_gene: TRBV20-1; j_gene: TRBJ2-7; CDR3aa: CSASGRGLADYEQYF; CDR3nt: TGCAGTGCTAGCGGCCGGGGACTAGCGGACTACGAGCAGTACTTC
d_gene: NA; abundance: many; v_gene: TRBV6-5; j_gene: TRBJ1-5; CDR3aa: CASSYERVGQPQHF; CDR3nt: TGTGCCAGCAGTTATGAGCGGGTTGGTCAGCCCCAGCATTTT
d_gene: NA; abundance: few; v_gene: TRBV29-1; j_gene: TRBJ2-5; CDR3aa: CSVEKGRRETQYF; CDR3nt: TGCAGCGTTGAGAAGGGCAGAAGGGAGACCCAGTACTTC